This entry features one T cell receptor beta chain sequence. What it recognizes is unknown. Only in-frame clones appear in the TCRdb table, and some are missing; sequencing was by immunoSEQ multiplex PCR. The sample comprises roughly 28,000 clones, 70% to 90% of which are singletons, and approximately 0.88% rests with the top ten. V lost 1 base to trimming and J lost 7 bases; unmatched junction nucleotides: 9. The V gene's germline CDR1 is GTSNPN and CDR2 SVGIG (reference sequence). CDR3 length: 15 amino acids. This sample was taken from a study of monozygotic twins with cystic fibrosis. The wider study: Approximately 2.8 micrograms of fragmented DNA underwent 15 PCR cycles for library preparation.

Study-level results: Co-twins had the most similar V usage for 13 of 16 pairs, J for 8. Median Simpson clonality of roughly 0.0093 suggested naive T cells predominated. Unrelated CF individuals shared fewer identical clonotypes than monozygotic CF twins.

The TCR originated in a girl under 10 years old with cystic fibrosis. The chain employs TRBV30 and TRBJ2-7, with 11 bases matching TRBD2. The sample was blood. The CDR3 sequence is CAWSAASGRLREQYF. CDR3 bases: TGTGCCTGGAGTGCGGCTAGCGGGAGGCTCAGGGAGCAGTACTTC.